What follows are 20 T cell receptor beta chains derived from one specimen sequenced in a study of T cells in Graves' hyperthyroidism and ophthalmopathy. The CDR3 regions of TCR beta were amplified from RNA transcripts. First-round RT-PCR targeting the TCR CDR3 was performed with the HTBI primer set. One entry per CDR3 protein results from TCRdb running MiXCR on the multiplex PCR reads. This sample carries roughly 740,000 distinct CDR3 sequences, roughly 15% of them seen once, and the ten largest clones take under 9.5%. The sequencing input was blood. These receptors were obtained from a man between 18 and 35 years old with Graves' hyperthyroidism.

This clonotype turned up a few times. The chain uses TRBV12-3 or TRBV12-4 and TRBJ1-1, with D perhaps TRBD1 (6 bases). This CDR3 has 15 residues. V was cut by 1 base and J by 2 bases, with 11 bases left in between. CDR3 protein: CASSLEGTFNTEAFF. The CDR3 DNA is TGTGCCAGCAGTTTAGAGGGGACATTCAACACTGAAGCTTTCTTT.

The chain recombines TRBV7-2 with TRBJ2-3; D is possibly TRBD1 (7 bases). The V end lost 5 bases, the J end lost 2 bases, and 26 bases lay between the germline ends. The CDR3 consists of 19 residues. Germline V CDR1 and CDR2: SGHTA, FQGNSA. The CDR3 sequence: CASSPGQFSGIVVTDTQYF. The CDR3 nucleotides are TGTGCCAGCAGCCCGGGACAGTTTAGCGGCATCGTGGTCACAGATACGCAGTATTTT.

This clonotype was seen a handful of times. This chain joins TRBV7-9 and TRBJ2-1; D is undetermined. The CDR3 is 15 amino acids. The V gene lost 5 bases and the J gene lost 5 bases, with 16 bases spanning the gap. Germline assignment: CDR1 SEHNR and CDR2 FQNEAQ (reference sequence). The CDR3 region is CASSNRAVGHNEQFF. The CDR3 bases are TGTGCCAGCAGCAACCGGGCCGTCGGTCACAATGAGCAGTTCTTC.

Remarks on this clonotype: A junction end diverges from the germline sequence, so it may reflect a read error. The chain uses TRBV3-1 and TRBJ2-1; 11 bases agree with TRBD2. Germline V CDR1 and CDR2: LGHDT, YNNKEL (reference sequence). This CDR3 has 12 amino acids. The DNA of the CDR3 is TGTGCCAGCAGCCTCCATAGCGGGAGGGTGATCTTC. It is translated as CASSLHSGRVIF.

The chain has TRBV5-1 and TRBJ1-2; D may be TRBD1 (5 bases). This CDR3 is built from 15 residues. Germline loops: CDR1 SGHRS, CDR2 YFSETQ. V shed 4 bases and J shed 6 bases, with 19 bases lying between them. The CDR3 DNA reads TGCGCCAGCAGCAACCCCGGCGGGGGGTTCGATGGCTACACCTTC. It yields the protein CASSNPGGGFDGYTF.

This clonotype has ten or more counts. The V call is TRBV7-6, the J call TRBJ2-1; D may be TRBD1 or TRBD2 (6 bases each). The CDR3 length is 17 residues. V lost 5 bases, J lost 5 bases, and 22 bases lay in between. CDR1 SGHVS and CDR2 FNYEAQ come from the germline V gene. The CDR3 nucleotides are TGTGCCAGCAGCCTCGGGACTTTTCTAGGGGGACACAATGAGCAGTTCTTC. Translated, it gives CASSLGTFLGGHNEQFF.

This clonotype appeared many times. The chain couples TRBV18 to TRBJ1-4; D may be TRBD1 (5 bases). This CDR3 contains 13 residues. Germline V gene lookup returns CDR1 KGHSH and CDR2 LQKENI. Trimming cost V 6 bases and J 7 bases, with 12 bases left between them. Here the CDR3 DNA reads TGTGCCAGCTCGCAGACAGTTTCTGAAAAACTGTTTTTT. Translated: CASSQTVSEKLFF. Complete variable domain (other parts from reference TRBV18 and TRBJ1-4): NAGVMQNPRHLVRRRGQEARLRCSPMKGHSHVYWYRQLPEEGLKFMVYLQKENIIDESGMPKERFSAEFPKEGPSILRIQQVVRGDSAAYFCASSQTVSEKLFFGSGTQLSVL.

The V and J genes are TRBV20-1 and TRBJ2-1, with unresolved D. Germline V CDR1 and CDR2: DFQATT, SNEGSKA (reference sequence). This CDR3 spans 11 amino acids. V lost 3 bases and J 8 bases, leaving 8 bases between the germline ends. The CDR3 sequence: CSASNFDEQFF. In nucleotides, the CDR3 is TGCAGTGCTAGTAACTTCGATGAGCAGTTCTTC.

The rearrangement uses TRBV2 and TRBJ2-7; 11 bases map to TRBD2. With V trimmed by 7 bases and J by 3 bases, 8 bases remained unmatched. The germline V gene has CDR1 SNHLY and CDR2 FYNNEI. CDR3 size: 15 residues. As DNA, the CDR3 is TGTGCCAGCACCGAAGGGACTAGCGGTGTCTACGAGCAGTACTTC. Its protein product is CASTEGTSGVYEQYF.

This clonotype has a handful of counts. The J gene is TRBJ1-1, the V gene TRBV12-3 or TRBV12-4; unclear D gene. Deletions cut 2 bases from V and 8 bases from J, with 12 bases between. This CDR3 region has 13 residues. The CDR3: CASSLIGVREAFF. The CDR3 nucleotides read TGTGCCAGCAGTTTAATCGGCGTCCGGGAAGCTTTCTTT.

Ten or more counts support this clonotype. The chain joins TRBV10-2 to TRBJ1-5; TRBD1 might be the D (5 bases). Deletions cut 6 bases from V and 0 bases from J, with 15 bases between. CDR1 and CDR2 from the germline V gene are WSHSY and SAAADI. The CDR3 is 16 amino acids. CDR3 sequence (DNA): TGCGCCAGCAGGGAAGGGGCACCGTCTAGCAATCAGCCCCAGCATTTT. This sequence encodes CASREGAPSSNQPQHF.

This clonotype showed up just a few times. V gene TRBV4-2 combines with J gene TRBJ2-7; tentatively, D is TRBD1 (5 bases). Germline V gene data show CDR1 as LGHNA and CDR2 as YNFKEQ. Trimming cost V 3 bases and J 6 bases, with 15 bases left between them. This CDR3 contains 14 residues. Here the CDR3 reads CASSHPTVRSEQYF. CDR3 sequence (DNA): TGTGCCAGCAGCCACCCGACAGTCAGATCCGAGCAGTACTTC.

This clonotype occurred a few times. The chain has TRBV29-1 and TRBJ2-3; D is perhaps TRBD2 (5 bases). The CDR3 covers 12 residues. Trimming removed 2 bases at V and 3 bases at J, with 6 bases between. The germline V gene encodes CDR1 SQVTM and CDR2 ANQGSEA. CDR3 amino acids: CSVEIATDTQYF. CDR3 sequence (DNA): TGCAGCGTTGAAATAGCGACAGATACGCAGTATTTT.

This clonotype appeared a few times. The chain couples TRBV9 to TRBJ2-3; TRBD1 aligns across 8 bases. V was clipped by 0 bases and J by 2 bases; unmatched bases: 2. The CDR3 has 15 amino acids. Germline V gene lookup returns CDR1 SGDLS and CDR2 YYNGEE. The CDR3, as DNA: TGTGCCAGCAGCGTAGAGGACAGGGTCACAGATACGCAGTATTTT. As protein: CASSVEDRVTDTQYF.

V usage is TRBV27 and J usage is TRBJ2-7, with 8 bases lining up with TRBD2. Losses at the gene ends were 7 bases for V and 5 bases for J; bases not matched to a gene: 16. The CDR3 sequence is 16 residues long. Germline V CDR1 and CDR2: MNHEY, SMNVEV (reference sequence). CDR3 residues: CASTTERGQGSHEQYF. CDR3 DNA sequence: TGTGCCAGCACCACCGAGCGGGGGCAGGGGAGCCACGAGCAGTACTTC.

This clonotype has a count of ten or more. This chain links TRBV11-2 with TRBJ2-3; 11 bases line up with TRBD2. CDR3 length equals 16 residues. Trimming took 2 bases from V and 2 from J; bases not matched to a gene: 3. Germline lookup yields CDR1 SGHAT and CDR2 FQNNGV. In DNA form, the CDR3 reads TGTGCCAGCAGCTTAATAGCGGGAGGGATCACAGATACGCAGTATTTT. This sequence encodes CASSLIAGGITDTQYF. The full variable domain, its missing parts supplied by reference TRBV11-2 and TRBJ2-3, is EAGVAQSPRYKIIEKRQSVAFWCNPISGHATLYWYQQILGQGPKLLIQFQNNGVVDDSQLPKDRFSAERLKGVDSTLKIQPAKLEDSAVYLCASSLIAGGITDTQYFGPGTRLTVL.

This clonotype was counted many times. CDR3 loop: CASSQRFRGDPLLGQETQYF. The CDR3 DNA reads as TGTGCCAGCAGTCAACGGTTTCGAGGGGACCCGCTACTCGGCCAAGAGACCCAGTACTTC. This chain joins TRBV6-1 and TRBJ2-5, with D perhaps being TRBD1 or TRBD2 (5 bases each). The CDR3 is made up of 20 amino acids. The germline CDR1 and CDR2 sequences are MNHNS and SASEGT. The V end was cut by 5 bases, the J end by 1 base, with 29 bases between.

This clonotype appeared many times. The J gene is TRBJ2-1, the V gene TRBV28; no reliable D call. Between the trimmed V and J ends, which lost 7 bases and 4 bases, there was a span of 11 bases. The CDR3 covers 13 residues. CDR1 and CDR2 from the germline V gene are MDHEN and SYDVKM. DNA for the CDR3: TGTGCCAGCATCTCGACACTTTACAATGAGCAGTTCTTC. Protein: CASISTLYNEQFF.

This clonotype was observed a few times. The chain uses TRBV28 and TRBJ2-7, with 9 bases that match TRBD2. The CDR3 extends over 14 amino acids. Trimming removed 3 bases from V and 6 bases from J; junction bases left unmatched: 6. CDR1 and CDR2 (germline): MDHEN, SYDVKM. CDR3 in amino acids: CASSLRGRAPEQYF. The CDR3 nucleotides read TGTGCCAGCAGTTTGCGCGGGAGGGCCCCCGAGCAGTACTTC.

The chain links TRBV2 to TRBJ2-5, with 12 bases fitting TRBD2. From germline, CDR1 is SNHLY and CDR2 FYNNEI. J gave up 5 bases and V 5 bases, and 3 bases lay outside the gene matches. CDR3 length: 14 amino acids. CDR3: CASSNLAGGETQYF. The CDR3 DNA follows: TGTGCCAGCAGTAACCTAGCGGGGGGGGAGACCCAGTACTTC. Full variable domain (missing parts from reference TRBV2 and TRBJ2-5): EPEVTQTPSHQVTQMGQEVILRCVPISNHLYFYWYRQILGQKVEFLVSFYNNEISEKSEIFDDQFSVERPDGSNFTLKIRSTKLEDSAMYFCASSNLAGGETQYFGPGTRLLVL.